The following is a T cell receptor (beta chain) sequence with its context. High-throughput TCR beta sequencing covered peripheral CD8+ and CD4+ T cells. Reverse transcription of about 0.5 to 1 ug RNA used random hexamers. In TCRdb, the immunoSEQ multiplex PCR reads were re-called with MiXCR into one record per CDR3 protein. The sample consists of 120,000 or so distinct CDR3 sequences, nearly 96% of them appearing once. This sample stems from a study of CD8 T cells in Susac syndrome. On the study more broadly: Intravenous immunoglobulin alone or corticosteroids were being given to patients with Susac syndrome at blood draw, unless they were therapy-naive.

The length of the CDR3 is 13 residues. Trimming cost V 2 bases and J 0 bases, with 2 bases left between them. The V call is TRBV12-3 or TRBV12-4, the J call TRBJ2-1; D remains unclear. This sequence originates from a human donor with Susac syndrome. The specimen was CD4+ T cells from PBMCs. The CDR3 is CASSLSSYNEQFF. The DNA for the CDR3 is TGTGCCAGCAGTTTAAGCTCCTACAATGAGCAGTTCTTC.